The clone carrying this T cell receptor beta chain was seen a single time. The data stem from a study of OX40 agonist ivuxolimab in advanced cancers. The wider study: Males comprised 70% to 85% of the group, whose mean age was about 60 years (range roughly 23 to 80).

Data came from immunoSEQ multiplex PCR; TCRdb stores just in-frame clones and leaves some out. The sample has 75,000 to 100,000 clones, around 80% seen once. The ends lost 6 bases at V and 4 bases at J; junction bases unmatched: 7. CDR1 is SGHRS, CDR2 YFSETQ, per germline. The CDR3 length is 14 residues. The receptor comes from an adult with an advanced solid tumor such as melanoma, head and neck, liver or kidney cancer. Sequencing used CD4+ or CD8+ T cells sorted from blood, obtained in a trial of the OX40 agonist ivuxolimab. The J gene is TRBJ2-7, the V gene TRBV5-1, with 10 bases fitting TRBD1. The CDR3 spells CASNSGTGVYEQYF. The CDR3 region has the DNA TGCGCCAGCAATTCCGGGACAGGGGTGTACGAGCAGTACTTC.